The T cell receptor beta chain described here comes from a study of T cell responses to AZD1222 COVID-19 vaccine. This table comes from immunoSEQ multiplex PCR, and its TCRdb copy is limited to in-frame clones, with some not included. The sample has some 140,000 clones, about nine tenths seen once; the top ten hold 3.1%. Germline V gene data show CDR1 as LNHDA and CDR2 as SQIVND (reference sequence). V shed 3 bases and J 5 bases; nucleotides not matched to a gene: 12. There are 18 residues in the CDR3. The sample consisted of peripheral blood, taken on day 0 of AZD1222 vaccination. This clonotype was sampled from an adult in good health. The chain couples TRBV19 to TRBJ2-4; TRBD2 matches at 11 bases. This CDR3 reads CASSITSGGPGGQNIQYF. The DNA for the CDR3 is TGTGCCAGTAGTATCACTAGCGGGGGCCCTGGGGGCCAAAACATTCAGTACTTC.